This entry features one T cell receptor beta chain sequence. Its antigen remains unidentified. Indicated time point: patch test 1, 2 weeks after DPC sensitization. Treatment of the sample: therapeutic diphenylcyclopropenone sensitization with weekly scalp DPC. The library tagged individual cDNA molecules with unique molecular identifiers. MiXCR was run by TCRdb on the RACE reads, yielding one entry per CDR3 protein. The repertoire holds roughly 160,000 distinct CDR3 sequences, with roughly 14% as singletons. This entry comes from a study of human T cells and chemical hapten exposure. Points from the study as a whole: In comparison with controls, expanded TCRs gave rise to a significantly larger number of large CDR3 similarity clusters.

This sample comprised whole blood, obtained in connection with sensitization to the hapten diphenylcyclopropenone (DPC). The sequence derives from a woman in her 30s with alopecia areata. Some clones in this sample may be carry-over from other donors' samples.

CDR3 nucleotide sequence: TGTGCCAGCAGTTTCAGGCAGCGGAACACTGAAGCTTTCTTT. This sequence encodes CASSFRQRNTEAFF. This sequence joins TRBV27 and TRBJ1-1; no clear D. CDR3 length: 14 residues. Germline assignment: CDR1 MNHEY and CDR2 SMNVEV (reference sequence). The ends were cut back, 3 bases at V and 1 base at J, with 9 bases in the middle.